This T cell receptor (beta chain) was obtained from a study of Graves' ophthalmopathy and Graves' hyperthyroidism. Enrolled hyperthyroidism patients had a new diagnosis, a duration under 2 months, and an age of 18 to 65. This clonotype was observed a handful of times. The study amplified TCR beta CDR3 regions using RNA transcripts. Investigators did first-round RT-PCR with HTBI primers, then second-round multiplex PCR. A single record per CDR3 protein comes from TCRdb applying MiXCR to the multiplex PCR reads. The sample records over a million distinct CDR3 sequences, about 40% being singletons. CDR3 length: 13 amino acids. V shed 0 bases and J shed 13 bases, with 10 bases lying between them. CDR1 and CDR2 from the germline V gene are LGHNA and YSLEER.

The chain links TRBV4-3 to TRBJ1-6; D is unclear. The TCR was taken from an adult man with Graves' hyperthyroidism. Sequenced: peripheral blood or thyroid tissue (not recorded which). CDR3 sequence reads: CASSQDARLPLHF. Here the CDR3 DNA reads TGCGCCAGCAGCCAAGATGCCCGGTTGCCCCTCCACTTT.